This TCR beta chain was documented in a study of cytomegalovirus exposure and HLA in healthy donors. Study overall: HLA-typed donors were the source of roughly 80 million unique TCRs held in an early data release. General study findings and limits: As immune exposure information, only CMV serostatus was available.

PCR amplification relied on 60 Vbeta primers (plus 13 Jbeta primers). Assay used: immunoSEQ multiplex PCR; TCRdb lists only in-frame clones, some missing. The sample gives 100,000 to 120,000 clones, over 65% of which show up once; roughly 13% is in the top ten. The study sampled nominally healthy donors, though unrecorded immune exposures were likely. The CDR3 is made up of 13 amino acids. The germline V gene encodes CDR1 ENHRY and CDR2 SYGVKD. Trimming took off 6 bases at V and 7 bases at J, with 15 bases between the two ends. The sample holds a few counts of this clone. Its antigen is currently unknown.

The TCR was taken from a man aged 25 to 45 in good health and CMV-seropositive. V usage is TRBV10-3 and J usage is TRBJ1-1; possibly TRBD1 for D (6 bases). Sequenced sample: PBMCs. The CDR3 nucleotides are TGTGCCATCAGGGAAGGACAGCTAGGTGAAGCTTTCTTT. Protein sequence: CAIREGQLGEAFF.